This entry concerns a single T cell receptor beta chain. Its antigen is not identified. Indicated time point: patch test 1, 2 weeks after DPC sensitization. Treatment specified: therapeutic diphenylcyclopropenone sensitization with weekly scalp DPC. This CDR3 is 16 amino acids long. Germline values: CDR1 LGHNA, CDR2 YSLEER. The trim removed 1 base at V and 10 bases at J, leaving 8 bases unmatched. This entry is derived from a study of human T cells and chemical hapten exposure. Study-level findings and limits: No change in TCRs above 1 in 1000 frequency was produced by DPC sensitization.

TCRdb used MiXCR to reprocess the RACE reads, holding one entry per CDR3 protein. The data show some 340,000 distinct CDR3 sequences, 5.5% to 8% seen once. The specimen comprised whole blood, sampled in connection with sensitization to the hapten diphenylcyclopropenone (DPC). The TCR originated in a woman younger than 35 with alopecia areata. Some clones in this sample may be carry-over from other donors' samples. This chain connects TRBV4-3 to TRBJ2-1; TRBD2 agrees at 12 bases. The CDR3 DNA sequence: TGCGCCAGCAGCCAAGGACTAGCGGGGGACCCCTTGGAGCAGTTCTTC. It yields the protein CASSQGLAGDPLEQFF.